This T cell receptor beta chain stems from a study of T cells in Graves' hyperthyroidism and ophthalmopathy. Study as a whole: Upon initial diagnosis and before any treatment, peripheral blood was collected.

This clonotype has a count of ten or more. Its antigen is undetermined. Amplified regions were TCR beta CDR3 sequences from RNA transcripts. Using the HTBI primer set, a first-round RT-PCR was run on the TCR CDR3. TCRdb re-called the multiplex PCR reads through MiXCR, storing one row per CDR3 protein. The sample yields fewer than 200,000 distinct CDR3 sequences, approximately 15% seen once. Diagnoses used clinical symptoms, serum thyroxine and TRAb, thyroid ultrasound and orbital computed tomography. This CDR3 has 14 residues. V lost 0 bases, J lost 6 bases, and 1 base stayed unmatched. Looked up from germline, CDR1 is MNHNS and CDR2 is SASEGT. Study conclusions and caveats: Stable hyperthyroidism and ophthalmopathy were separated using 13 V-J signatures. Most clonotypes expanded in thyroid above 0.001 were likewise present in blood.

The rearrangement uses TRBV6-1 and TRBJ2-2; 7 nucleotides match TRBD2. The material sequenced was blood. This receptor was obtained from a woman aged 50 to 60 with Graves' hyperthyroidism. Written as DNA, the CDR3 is TGTGCCAGCAGTGAAGCGGGAGGGCCCGGGGAGCTGTTTTTT. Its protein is CASSEAGGPGELFF.